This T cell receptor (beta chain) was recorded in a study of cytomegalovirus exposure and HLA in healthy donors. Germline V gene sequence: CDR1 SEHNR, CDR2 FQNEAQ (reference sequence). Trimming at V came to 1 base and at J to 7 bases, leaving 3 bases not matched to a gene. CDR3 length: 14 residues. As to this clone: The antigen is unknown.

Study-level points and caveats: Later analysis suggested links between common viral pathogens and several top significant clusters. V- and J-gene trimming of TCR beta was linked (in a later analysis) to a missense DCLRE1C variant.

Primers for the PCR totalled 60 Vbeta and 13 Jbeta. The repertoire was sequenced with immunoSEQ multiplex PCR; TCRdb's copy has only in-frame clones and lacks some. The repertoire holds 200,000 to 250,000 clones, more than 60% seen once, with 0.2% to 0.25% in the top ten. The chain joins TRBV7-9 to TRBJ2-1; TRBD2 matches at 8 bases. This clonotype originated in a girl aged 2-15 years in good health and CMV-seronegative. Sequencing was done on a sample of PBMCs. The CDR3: CASSLELAENEQFF. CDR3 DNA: TGTGCCAGCAGCTTAGAACTAGCGGAAAATGAGCAGTTCTTC.